The 23 T cell receptor beta chains listed next were all sequenced from one sample in a study of shared clonotypes between healthy human individuals. Sequencing used immunoSEQ multiplex PCR; TCRdb keeps in-frame clones, though not all of them. The sample includes fewer than 1.8 million clones, just under 99% seen only once; the top ten take 0.36%. Material: naive CD4+ T cells sorted from blood. Subset described: CD45RA+ positively selected. The receptor source for this set is a young man in good health.

The chain is built from TRBV29-1 and TRBJ1-2, with unresolved D. The germline CDR1 and CDR2 sequences are SQVTM and ANQGSEA. The CDR3 consists of 10 residues. V lost 4 bases and J lost 6, with 6 bases in between. The CDR3 sequence is CSVGGDGYTF. In DNA, the CDR3 is TGCAGCGTTGGCGGAGATGGCTACACCTTC. The variable domain in full, with the rest retrieved from reference TRBV29-1 and TRBJ1-2, is SAVISQKPSRDICQRGTSLTIQCQVDSQVTMMFWYRQQPGQSLTLIATANQGSEATYESGFVIDKFPISRPNLTFSTLTVSNMSPEDSSIYLCSVGGDGYTFGSGTRLTVV.

The genes are TRBV18 and TRBJ1-2, with 8 positions matching TRBD1. Looked up from germline, CDR1 is KGHSH and CDR2 is LQKENI. The CDR3 spans 13 residues. With V trimmed by 3 bases and J by 11 bases, 8 bases remained unmatched. The CDR3, as DNA: TGTGCCAGCTCACCCGACGGGACAGGATTGTACACCTTC. Translated: CASSPDGTGLYTF.

The chain has TRBV29-1 and TRBJ2-7, with D maybe TRBD2 (5 bases). Per the germline V gene, CDR1 is SQVTM and CDR2 is ANQGSEA. This CDR3 spans 12 amino acids. Trimming removed 7 bases at V and 2 bases at J, with 12 bases between. CDR3 DNA: TGCAGCGAAGGTAGCGACCCCTACGAGCAGTACTTC. This gives the protein CSEGSDPYEQYF.

V is TRBV7-2 and J is TRBJ1-1, with 7 bases lining up with TRBD1. Germline V gives CDR1 SGHTA, CDR2 FQGNSA. V lost 4 bases and J lost 3; bases outside the gene matches: 5. The CDR3 is 14 residues long. CDR3 sequence (DNA): TGTGCCAGCAGCTCAGGGGGAGGGGACACTGAAGCTTTCTTT. This gives the protein CASSSGGGDTEAFF.

Written as DNA, the CDR3 is TGTGCCAGCAGCGGACTAGCGGGAGGTTCAGATACGCAGTATTTT. It encodes CASSGLAGGSDTQYF. The rearrangement links TRBV6-4 to TRBJ2-3; the match to TRBD2 covers 14 bases. The CDR3 totals 15 residues. Germline V CDR1 and CDR2: MRHNA, SNTAGT. Trimming took 6 bases from V and 4 from J; bases not matched to a gene: 3.

J is TRBJ2-3 and V is TRBV19, with a possible D match to TRBD1 (6 bases). CDR1 is LNHDA and CDR2 is SQIVND in the germline V gene (reference sequence). The ends were cut back, 5 bases at V and 2 bases at J, with 17 bases in the middle. The CDR3 length is 16 residues. In DNA form, the CDR3 reads TGTGCCAGTAGTCACCGGGACACAGCTCCCACAGATACGCAGTATTTT. Translated, it gives CASSHRDTAPTDTQYF.

The chain employs TRBV27 and TRBJ2-7; 13 nucleotides match TRBD2. This CDR3 comprises 18 residues. Germline CDR1 MNHEY, CDR2 SMNVEV (reference sequence). The trim removed 11 bases at V and 3 bases at J, leaving 19 bases unmatched. The CDR3 region has the DNA TGTGCCTCCACCCCAGGGCCCCTACTAGCGGGAGGGGTCTACGAGCAGTACTTC. It yields the protein CASTPGPLLAGGVYEQYF.

This chain links TRBV7-2 with TRBJ1-1, with D maybe TRBD1 (6 bases). Germline-derived CDR1 and CDR2 are SGHTA and FQGNSA. The CDR3 is 11 amino acids. Trimming pared 1 base from V and 10 bases from J, leaving 7 bases between. As DNA, the CDR3 is TGTGCCAGCAGCTTAGTAGGGGGAGCTTTCTTT. It is translated as CASSLVGGAFF.

The rearrangement uses TRBV5-1 and TRBJ1-2, with D perhaps TRBD1 (5 bases). The CDR3 is 15 residues long. Trimming shortened V by 0 bases and J by 4 bases, and 13 bases separated the two germline ends. Germline CDR1 is SGHRS and CDR2 is YFSETQ. The chain's CDR3 is CASSLAERQTYGYTF. The CDR3 coding sequence is TGCGCCAGCAGCTTGGCCGAGCGACAGACCTATGGCTACACCTTC. The whole variable domain, filled in from reference TRBV5-1 and TRBJ1-2, reads KAGVTQTPRYLIKTRGQQVTLSCSPISGHRSVSWYQQTPGQGLQFLFEYFSETQRNKGNFPGRFSGRQFSNSRSEMNVSTLELGDSALYLCASSLAERQTYGYTFGSGTRLTVV.

This chain joins TRBV25-1 and TRBJ1-2; D not resolved. Per the germline V gene, CDR1 is MGHDK and CDR2 is SYGVNS. The V and J ends lost 2 bases and 4 bases respectively, with 11 bases between them. The CDR3 sequence is 14 residues long. The CDR3 reads CASSEPGLFYGYTF. Written as DNA, the CDR3 is TGTGCCAGCAGTGAACCTGGTCTATTCTATGGCTACACCTTC.

The count of this clone is one. V gene TRBV5-5 combines with J gene TRBJ2-1; no clear D gene. V was shortened by 7 bases and J by 3 bases, with 17 bases between the two germline ends. This CDR3 spans 15 amino acids. Germline CDR1 SGHKS, CDR2 YYEKEE (reference sequence). The CDR3 here is CASSGAHTNYNEQFF. CDR3 DNA sequence: TGTGCCAGCTCCGGAGCGCATACCAACTACAATGAGCAGTTCTTC.

The chain combines TRBV7-9 with TRBJ2-1; 7 bases align to TRBD1. The junction had 2 bases not matched to a gene; V was cut back by 0 bases and J by 0 bases. The CDR3 sequence is 16 residues long. The germline V gene has CDR1 SEHNR and CDR2 FQNEAQ (reference sequence). The CDR3: CASSLAGQVSYNEQFF. The DNA for the CDR3 is TGTGCCAGCAGCTTAGCAGGACAGGTCTCCTACAATGAGCAGTTCTTC.

J is TRBJ2-7 and V is TRBV6-5; 12 nucleotides line up with TRBD2. The length of the CDR3 is 12 residues. CDR1 is MNHEY and CDR2 is SVGAGI in the germline V gene. V gave up 6 bases and J gave up 6 bases; unmatched junction bases: 0. The CDR3 sequence is CASRTSGSEQYF. The CDR3 region has the DNA TGTGCCAGCAGGACTAGCGGGAGCGAGCAGTACTTC.

The V call is TRBV5-5, the J call TRBJ2-7; the D call may be TRBD1 or TRBD2 (6 bases each). The CDR3 spans 17 residues. The germline V gene has CDR1 SGHKS and CDR2 YYEKEE (reference sequence). Trimming removed 1 base at V and 3 bases at J, with 20 bases between. DNA for the CDR3: TGTGCCAGCAGCTTGTTGTTCTTGGGGGGCGCGGACTACGAGCAGTACTTC. It encodes CASSLLFLGGADYEQYF.

The chain couples TRBV7-9 to TRBJ1-2; D not resolved. The CDR3 spans 15 residues. Germline V CDR1 and CDR2: SEHNR, FQNEAQ (reference sequence). V lost 0 bases, J lost 4 bases, and 12 bases lay in between. CDR3 amino acids: CASSLARPEGYGYTF. CDR3 DNA: TGTGCCAGCAGCTTAGCGCGCCCTGAAGGCTATGGCTACACCTTC.

This chain links TRBV28 with TRBJ1-2; D uncertain. The germline V gene encodes CDR1 MDHEN and CDR2 SYDVKM. V was pared by 3 bases and J by 8 bases, with 10 bases between. The CDR3 has 12 residues. The CDR3 sequence is CASSLTVSGYTF. In DNA, the CDR3 is TGTGCCAGCAGTTTGACCGTTTCGGGCTACACCTTC.

This chain joins TRBV15 and TRBJ1-5; D is unresolved. This CDR3 has 13 amino acids. Germline V gene sequence: CDR1 LNHNV, CDR2 YYDKDF (reference sequence). V shed 3 bases and J shed 11 bases, with 14 bases lying between them. CDR3 nucleotide sequence: TGTGCCACCAGCAGGGACCGAGGTGGGGCCCAGCATTTT. It yields the protein CATSRDRGGAQHF.

V usage is TRBV19 and J usage is TRBJ2-5; the D is unclear. This CDR3 has 15 amino acids. CDR1 and CDR2 (germline): LNHDA, SQIVND (reference sequence). The V end lost 5 bases, the J end lost 4 bases, and 17 bases lay between the germline ends. The CDR3 protein is CASSLPGSARETQYF. As DNA, the CDR3 is TGTGCCAGTAGTCTCCCAGGCTCGGCAAGAGAGACCCAGTACTTC.

This clone has just one count. The chain has TRBV5-6 and TRBJ2-7; D remains unclear. The CDR3 contains 15 residues. Trimming removed 0 bases at V and 3 bases at J, with 13 bases between. The germline V gene encodes CDR1 SGHDT and CDR2 YYEEEE. CDR3 in DNA: TGTGCCAGCAGCTTGGTAGCAGGAAAAGACTACGAGCAGTACTTC. This sequence encodes CASSLVAGKDYEQYF.

V and J are TRBV19 and TRBJ1-1; D not resolved. The CDR3 consists of 13 residues. From germline, CDR1 is LNHDA and CDR2 SQIVND (reference sequence). With 7 bases removed from V and 5 bases from J, the gap between germline ends came to 14 bases. For the CDR3, the DNA is TGTGCCAGTACCCTGCTAGGGTTTACTGAAGCTTTCTTT. Translating gives CASTLLGFTEAFF.

V usage is TRBV27 and J usage is TRBJ2-1; 9 nucleotides agree with TRBD2. Germline V gene data show CDR1 as MNHEY and CDR2 as SMNVEV (reference sequence). V was clipped by 4 bases and J by 7 bases; unmatched bases: 11. The CDR3 is made up of 16 amino acids. In DNA form, the CDR3 reads TGTGCCAGCAGTTCCCACGGGACTAGCCGTGTGAATGAGCAGTTCTTC. Protein sequence: CASSSHGTSRVNEQFF.

V usage is TRBV28 and J usage is TRBJ1-1; TRBD1 is a possible D gene (6 bases). Germline V CDR1 and CDR2: MDHEN, SYDVKM. Trimming stripped 7 bases from V and 1 base from J, with 10 bases between. The CDR3 extends over 13 amino acids. Here the CDR3 DNA reads TGTGCCAGCACAGGGGAGAGGAACACTGAAGCTTTCTTT. It encodes CASTGERNTEAFF.

The CDR3 sequence: CASSSRLAGGPSGTGELFF. Here the CDR3 DNA reads TGTGCCAGCAGCTCCCGACTAGCGGGAGGGCCCTCGGGCACCGGGGAGCTGTTTTTT. The gene calls are TRBV7-8 and TRBJ2-2; TRBD2 matches 14 bases. There are 19 residues in the CDR3. The germline V gene has CDR1 SGHVS and CDR2 FQNEAQ. Trimming took 4 bases from V and 4 from J; bases not matched to a gene: 11.